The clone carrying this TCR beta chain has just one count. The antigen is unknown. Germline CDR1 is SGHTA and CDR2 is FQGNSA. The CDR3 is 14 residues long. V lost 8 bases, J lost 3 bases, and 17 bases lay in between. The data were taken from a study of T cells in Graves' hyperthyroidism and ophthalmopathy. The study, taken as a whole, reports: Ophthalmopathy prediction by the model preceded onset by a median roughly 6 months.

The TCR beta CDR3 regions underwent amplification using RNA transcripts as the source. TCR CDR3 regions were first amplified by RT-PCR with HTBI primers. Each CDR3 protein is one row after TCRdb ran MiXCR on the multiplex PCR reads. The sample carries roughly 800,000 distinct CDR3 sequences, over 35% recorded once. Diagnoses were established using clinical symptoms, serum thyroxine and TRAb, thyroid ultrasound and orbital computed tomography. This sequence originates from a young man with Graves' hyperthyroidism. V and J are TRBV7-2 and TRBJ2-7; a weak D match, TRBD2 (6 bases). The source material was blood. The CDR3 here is CASGPGTLIYEQYF. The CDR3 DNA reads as TGTGCCAGCGGCCCTGGGACTTTGATCTACGAGCAGTACTTC.